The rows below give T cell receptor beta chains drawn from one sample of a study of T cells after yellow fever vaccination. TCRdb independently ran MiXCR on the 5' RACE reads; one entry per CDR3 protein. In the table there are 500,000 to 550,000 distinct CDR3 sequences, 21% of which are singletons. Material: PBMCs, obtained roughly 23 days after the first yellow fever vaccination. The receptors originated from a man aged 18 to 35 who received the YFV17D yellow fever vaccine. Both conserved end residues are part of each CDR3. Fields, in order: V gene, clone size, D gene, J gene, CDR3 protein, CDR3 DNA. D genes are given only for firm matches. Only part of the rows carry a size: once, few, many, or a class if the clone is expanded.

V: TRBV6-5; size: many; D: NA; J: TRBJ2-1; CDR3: CASSYTVNNEQFF; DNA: TGTGCCAGCAGTTACACGGTTAACAATGAGCAGTTCTTC
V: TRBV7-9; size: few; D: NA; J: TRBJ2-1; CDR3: CASSIRGHVTF; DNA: TGTGCCAGCAGCATTAGAGGGCACGTCACCTTC
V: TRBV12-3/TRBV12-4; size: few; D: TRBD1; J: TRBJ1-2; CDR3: CASSLSGQGNYGYTF; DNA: TGTGCCAGCAGCCTGTCGGGACAGGGAAACTATGGCTACACCTTC
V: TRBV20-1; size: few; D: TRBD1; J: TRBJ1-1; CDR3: CSAARPGQGFEAFF; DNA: TGCAGTGCCGCCCGCCCGGGACAGGGGTTTGAAGCTTTCTTT
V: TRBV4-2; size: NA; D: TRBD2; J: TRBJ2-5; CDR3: CASSPRGLAGLGQETQYF; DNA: TGTGCCAGCAGCCCACGGGGACTAGCGGGCTTAGGGCAAGAGACCCAGTACTTC
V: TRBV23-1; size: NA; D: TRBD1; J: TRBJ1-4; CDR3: CASSRRDRGHEKLFF; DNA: TGCGCCAGCAGTCGTCGGGACAGGGGGCACGAAAAACTGTTTTTT
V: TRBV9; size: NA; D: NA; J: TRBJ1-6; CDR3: CASSVTGSNSPLHF; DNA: TGTGCCAGCAGCGTTACAGGGAGCAATTCACCCCTCCACTTT
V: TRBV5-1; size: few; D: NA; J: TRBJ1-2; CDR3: CASSEGHGEDYGYTF; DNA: TGCGCCAGCAGCGAGGGACACGGGGAGGATTATGGCTACACCTTC
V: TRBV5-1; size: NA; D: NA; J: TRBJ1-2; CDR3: CASMEGGYTF; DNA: TGCGCCAGCATGGAGGGGGGCTACACCTTC
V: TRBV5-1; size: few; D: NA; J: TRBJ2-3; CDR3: CASSLDPGYMPDTQYF; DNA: TGCGCCAGCAGCCTAGATCCGGGGTATATGCCAGATACGCAGTATTTT
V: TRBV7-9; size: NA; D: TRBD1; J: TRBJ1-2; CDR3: CASSETGAGYGYTF; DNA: TGTGCCAGCAGCGAAACAGGGGCAGGCTATGGCTACACCTTC
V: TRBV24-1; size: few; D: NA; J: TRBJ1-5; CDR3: CATSDPHQPQHF; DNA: TGTGCCACCAGTGATCCGCATCAGCCCCAGCATTTT
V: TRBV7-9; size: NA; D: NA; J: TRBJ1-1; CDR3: CASSTGVTEAFF; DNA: TGTGCCAGCAGTACCGGGGTGACTGAAGCTTTCTTT
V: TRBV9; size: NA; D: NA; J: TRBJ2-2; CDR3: CASSPREYTGELFF; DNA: TGTGCCAGCAGCCCGAGGGAGTACACCGGGGAGCTGTTTTTT
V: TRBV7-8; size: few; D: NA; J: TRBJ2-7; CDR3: CASSEEVRGLEQYF; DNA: TGTGCCAGCAGCGAGGAGGTCCGGGGGCTCGAGCAGTACTTC
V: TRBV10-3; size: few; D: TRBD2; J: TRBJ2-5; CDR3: CAISDKRTRTQETQYF; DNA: TGTGCCATCAGTGATAAGAGGACTAGGACTCAAGAGACCCAGTACTTC
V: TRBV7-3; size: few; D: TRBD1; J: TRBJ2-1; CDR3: CASSRLGQGSSYNEQFF; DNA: TGTGCCAGCAGCCGGTTGGGACAGGGGAGCTCCTACAATGAGCAGTTCTTC
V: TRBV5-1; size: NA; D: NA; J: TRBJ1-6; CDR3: CASSLAAGNSPLHF; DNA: TGCGCCAGCAGCTTGGCCGCGGGGAATTCACCCCTCCACTTT
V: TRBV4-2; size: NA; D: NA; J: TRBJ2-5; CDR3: CASSPLGKTYQETQYF; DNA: TGTGCCAGCAGCCCCCTGGGGAAGACCTACCAAGAGACCCAGTACTTC
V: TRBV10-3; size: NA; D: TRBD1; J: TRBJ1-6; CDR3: CAISESVGQAFNSPLHF; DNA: TGTGCCATCAGTGAGTCGGTGGGACAGGCGTTTAATTCACCCCTCCACTTT
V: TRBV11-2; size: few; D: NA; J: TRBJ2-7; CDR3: CASSFYTAHRDHEQYF; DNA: TGTGCCAGCAGCTTCTATACAGCCCACCGGGACCACGAGCAGTACTTC
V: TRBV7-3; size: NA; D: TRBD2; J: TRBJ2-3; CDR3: CASSPTGGRDTRYF; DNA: TGTGCCAGCAGCCCGACTGGCGGGAGAGATACGCGGTATTTT
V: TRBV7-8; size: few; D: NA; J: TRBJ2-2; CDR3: CASSSNKNGELFF; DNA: TGTGCCAGCAGCTCCAATAAAAACGGGGAGCTGTTTTTT
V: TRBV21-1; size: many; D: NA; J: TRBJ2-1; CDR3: CASSKGKSHNEQFF; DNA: TGTGCCAGCAGCAAGGGGAAAAGTCACAATGAGCAGTTCTTC
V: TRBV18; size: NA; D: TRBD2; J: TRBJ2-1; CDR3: CASSPLYAGGSVEQFF; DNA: TGTGCCAGCTCACCATTATACGCGGGGGGTTCGGTTGAGCAGTTCTTC
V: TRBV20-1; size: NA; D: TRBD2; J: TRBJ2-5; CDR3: CSAGLAGAGQETQYF; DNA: TGCAGTGCTGGTTTAGCGGGGGCGGGACAAGAGACCCAGTACTTC
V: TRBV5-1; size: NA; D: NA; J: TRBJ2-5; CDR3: CASSPLQGRSETQYF; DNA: TGCGCCAGCAGCCCTCTACAGGGTAGAAGCGAGACCCAGTACTTC
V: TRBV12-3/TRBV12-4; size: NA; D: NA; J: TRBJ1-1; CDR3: CASSQGDRAFF; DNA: TGTGCCAGCAGTCAAGGAGACAGAGCTTTCTTT
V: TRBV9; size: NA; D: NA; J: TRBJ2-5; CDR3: CASSVGQGETPYF; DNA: TGTGCCAGCAGCGTGGGACAAGGAGAGACCCCGTACTTC
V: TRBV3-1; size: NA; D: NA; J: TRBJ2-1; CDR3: CASSQAPGLQEFF; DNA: TGTGCCAGCAGCCAAGCCCCGGGGTTACAGGAGTTCTTC
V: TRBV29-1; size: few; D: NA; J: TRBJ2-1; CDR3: CSVDRRAHNEQFF; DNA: TGCAGCGTTGACAGGAGGGCCCACAATGAGCAGTTCTTC
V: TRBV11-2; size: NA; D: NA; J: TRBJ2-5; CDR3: CASSWPGPETQYF; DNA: TGTGCCAGCAGCTGGCCGGGCCCCGAGACCCAGTACTTC
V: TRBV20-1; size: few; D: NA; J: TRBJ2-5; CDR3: CSARDPTLETQYF; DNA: TGCAGTGCTAGAGATCCAACGCTAGAGACCCAGTACTTC
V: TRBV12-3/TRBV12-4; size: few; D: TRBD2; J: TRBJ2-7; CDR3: CASGLAGAEQYF; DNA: TGTGCCAGCGGGCTAGCGGGGGCAGAGCAGTACTTC
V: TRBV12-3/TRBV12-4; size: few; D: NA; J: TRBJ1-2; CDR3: CASTAVTWSYGYTF; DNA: TGTGCCAGCACGGCCGTAACATGGTCCTATGGCTACACCTTC
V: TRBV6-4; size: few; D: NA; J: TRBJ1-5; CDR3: CAIVGASDQPQHF; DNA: TGTGCCATCGTGGGGGCTAGCGATCAGCCCCAGCATTTT
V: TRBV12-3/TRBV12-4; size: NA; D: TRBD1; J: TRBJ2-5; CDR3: CASSPGTGGRWETQYF; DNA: TGTGCCAGCAGCCCTGGGACAGGGGGCCGCTGGGAGACCCAGTACTTC
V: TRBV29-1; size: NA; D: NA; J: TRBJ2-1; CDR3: CSVTDTEQFF; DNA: TGCAGCGTAACAGACACAGAGCAGTTCTTC
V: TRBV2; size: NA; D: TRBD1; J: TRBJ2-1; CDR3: CASSETGWSEQFF; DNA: TGTGCCAGCAGTGAGACAGGGTGGAGTGAGCAGTTCTTC
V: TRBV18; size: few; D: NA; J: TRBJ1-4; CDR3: CASAEEQDEKLFF; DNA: TGTGCCAGCGCCGAGGAACAGGATGAAAAACTGTTTTTT
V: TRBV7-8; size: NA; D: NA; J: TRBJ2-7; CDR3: CASRPRGFYEQYF; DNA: TGTGCCAGCAGGCCCCGGGGGTTCTACGAGCAGTACTTC
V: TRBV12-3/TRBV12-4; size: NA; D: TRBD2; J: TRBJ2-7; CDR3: CASSLALAGGSYEQYF; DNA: TGTGCCAGCAGTTTAGCACTAGCGGGGGGATCCTACGAGCAGTACTTC
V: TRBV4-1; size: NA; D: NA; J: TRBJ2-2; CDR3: CASSLGGAAGELFF; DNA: TGCGCCAGCAGCCTTGGGGGGGCGGCCGGGGAGCTGTTTTTT
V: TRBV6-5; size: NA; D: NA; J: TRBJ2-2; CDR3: CASSHDPGELFF; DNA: TGTGCCAGCAGCCACGACCCCGGGGAGCTGTTTTTT
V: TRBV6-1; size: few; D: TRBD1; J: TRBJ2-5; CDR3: CASYQTPDRDQETQYF; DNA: TGTGCCAGCTACCAAACCCCCGACAGGGATCAAGAGACCCAGTACTTC
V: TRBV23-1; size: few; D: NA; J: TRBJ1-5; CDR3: CASSQSGQGTYSNQPQHF; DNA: TGCGCCAGCAGTCAATCGGGTCAGGGTACCTATAGCAATCAGCCCCAGCATTTT
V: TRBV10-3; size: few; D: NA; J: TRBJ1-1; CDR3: CAIMGTNTEAFF; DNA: TGTGCCATCATGGGGACGAACACTGAAGCTTTCTTT
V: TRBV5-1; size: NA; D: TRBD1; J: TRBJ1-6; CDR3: CASSSRTGSNSPLHF; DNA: TGCGCCAGCAGCTCCCGGACAGGCAGTAATTCACCCCTCCACTTT
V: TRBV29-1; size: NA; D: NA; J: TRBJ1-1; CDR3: CSVEGTEPNTEAFF; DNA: TGCAGCGTTGAAGGGACGGAACCGAACACTGAAGCTTTCTTT
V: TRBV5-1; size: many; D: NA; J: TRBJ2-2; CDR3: CASSLGQNTGELFF; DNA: TGCGCCAGCAGCTTGGGGCAGAACACCGGGGAGCTGTTTTTT
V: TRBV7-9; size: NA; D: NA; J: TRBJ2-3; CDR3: CASSLSAVTDTQYF; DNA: TGTGCCAGCAGCTTATCTGCGGTCACAGATACGCAGTATTTT
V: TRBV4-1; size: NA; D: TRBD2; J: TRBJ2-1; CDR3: CASSHFTGTESGGALFF; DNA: TGCGCCAGCAGCCACTTCACCGGGACGGAGAGCGGGGGGGCCCTGTTCTTC
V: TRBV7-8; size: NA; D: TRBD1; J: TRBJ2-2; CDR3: CASSFVRGRNTGELFF; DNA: TGTGCCAGCAGCTTCGTGAGGGGGCGAAACACCGGGGAGCTGTTTTTT
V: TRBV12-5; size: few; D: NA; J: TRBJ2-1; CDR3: CASGSLLNEQFF; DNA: TGTGCTAGTGGTTCCCTCCTCAATGAGCAGTTCTTC
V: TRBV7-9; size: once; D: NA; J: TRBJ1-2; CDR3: CASSPQLGAHGYTF; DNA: TGTGCCAGCAGCCCGCAACTGGGGGCCCATGGCTACACCTTC
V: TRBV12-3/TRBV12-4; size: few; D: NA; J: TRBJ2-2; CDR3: CASRQGLNTGELFF; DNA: TGTGCCAGCCGACAGGGACTGAACACCGGGGAGCTGTTTTTT
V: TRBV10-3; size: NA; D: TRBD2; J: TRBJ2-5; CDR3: CATLAGVRFGETQYF; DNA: TGTGCCACGCTAGCGGGGGTTCGTTTTGGGGAGACCCAGTACTTC